These T cell receptor beta chains were read from a single sample in a study of graft-versus-host responses after intestinal transplantation. This table comes from immunoSEQ multiplex PCR, and its TCRdb copy is limited to in-frame clones, with some not included. The table lists tens of thousands of clones, around 90% of them singletons. No antigen has been identified for these receptors. This sample comprised unstimulated CD8+ T cells sorted from spleen or lymph node cells, obtained before intestinal transplant. These receptors were collected from a human donor who received an intestinal transplant. Each CDR3 is given with its conserved first and last residue. D genes are given only for firm matches. Clone sizes are given selectively: once, few, many, or a class where the clone is expanded.

.	.	TRBV19	TRBJ2-5	CASSILGSRKETQYF	TGTGCCAGTAGTATACTAGGCAGCAGAAAAGAGACCCAGTACTTC
.	.	TRBV13	TRBJ2-5	CASSFEVEETQYF	TGTGCCAGCAGCTTTGAGGTGGAAGAGACCCAGTACTTC
.	.	TRBV28	TRBJ2-3	CASSLLANLGTDTQYF	TGTGCCAGCAGTTTGTTAGCAAACTTGGGCACAGATACGCAGTATTTT
TRBD1	.	TRBV6-5	TRBJ2-7	CASSWGQGAYEQYF	TGTGCCAGCAGTTGGGGACAGGGGGCCTACGAGCAGTACTTC
TRBD1	.	TRBV7-9	TRBJ1-4	CASSFRTGGINEKLFF	TGTGCCAGCAGCTTTCGGACAGGGGGCATTAATGAAAAACTGTTTTTT
.	medium-sized	TRBV6-1	TRBJ1-4	CASSEGATNEKLFF	TGTGCCAGCAGTGAAGGGGCAACTAATGAAAAACTGTTTTTT
.	.	TRBV7-9	TRBJ1-3	CASRPTRNTIYF	TGTGCCAGCAGACCCACACGAAACACCATATATTTT
TRBD1	.	TRBV7-6	TRBJ1-1	CASSARQGMPGAFF	TGTGCCAGCAGCGCCCGACAGGGAATGCCGGGAGCTTTCTTT
.	.	TRBV7-9	TRBJ2-7	CASSLDPGAGEQYF	TGTGCCAGCAGCTTAGATCCGGGGGCGGGCGAGCAGTACTTC
TRBD2	.	TRBV5-1	TRBJ2-7	CASSWTSGTSYEQYF	TGCGCCAGCAGCTGGACTAGCGGGACTTCCTACGAGCAGTACTTC
TRBD2	.	TRBV2	TRBJ2-4	CASSDSGGANF	TGTGCCAGCAGTGACAGCGGGGGAGCGAACTTC
TRBD2	.	TRBV14	TRBJ2-1	CASSPGLAGVGEQFF	TGTGCCAGCAGCCCGGGACTAGCGGGAGTTGGTGAGCAGTTCTTC
.	.	TRBV7-9	TRBJ2-1	CASKPTGFYNEQFF	TGTGCCAGCAAACCAACGGGATTCTACAATGAGCAGTTCTTC
TRBD2	.	TRBV5-4	TRBJ2-1	CASSQRGGNEQFF	TGTGCCAGTAGCCAGCGGGGGGGCAATGAGCAGTTCTTC
.	.	TRBV29-1	TRBJ2-5	CSVPGETQYF	TGCAGCGTTCCAGGAGAGACCCAGTACTTC
TRBD2	.	TRBV28	TRBJ2-7	CASGGVREQYF	TGTGCCAGCGGGGGGGTAAGGGAGCAGTACTTC
.	.	TRBV6-5	TRBJ1-1	CASVPGTPNTEAFF	TGTGCCAGCGTTCCCGGGACGCCGAACACTGAAGCTTTCTTT
.	.	TRBV7-6	TRBJ1-5	CASSLCREHYQPQHF	TGTGCCAGCAGCTTATGCAGGGAACATTACCAGCCCCAGCATTTT
.	.	TRBV28	TRBJ1-2	CASSFRGSGGYTF	TGTGCCAGCAGTTTCCGGGGTTCGGGTGGCTACACCTTC
.	once	TRBV19	TRBJ1-2	CASSIVVGRLEYGYTF	TGTGCCAGTAGTATAGTAGTCGGCAGGTTGGAATATGGCTACACCTTC
.	.	TRBV19	TRBJ2-5	CASSIYQGETQYF	TGTGCCAGTAGTATCTATCAGGGTGAGACCCAGTACTTC
TRBD2	.	TRBV29-1	TRBJ2-7	CSMRTSDNYEQYF	TGCAGCATGCGGACTAGCGACAACTACGAGCAGTACTTC
TRBD1	.	TRBV4-1	TRBJ2-7	CASSPTGLAYEQYF	TGCGCCAGCAGCCCGACAGGGCTAGCCTACGAGCAGTACTTC
TRBD2	medium-sized	TRBV6-1	TRBJ2-2	CASTSGDTGELFF	TGTGCCAGCACTAGCGGGGACACCGGGGAGCTGTTTTTT
.	.	TRBV5-4	TRBJ2-5	CASSPGTPGGGQETQYF	TGTGCCAGCAGCCCTGGGACGCCCGGTGGGGGGCAAGAGACCCAGTACTTC
.	.	TRBV9	TRBJ1-4	CASSVGHGDVEKLFF	TGTGCCAGCAGCGTAGGTCACGGGGATGTGGAAAAACTGTTTTTT